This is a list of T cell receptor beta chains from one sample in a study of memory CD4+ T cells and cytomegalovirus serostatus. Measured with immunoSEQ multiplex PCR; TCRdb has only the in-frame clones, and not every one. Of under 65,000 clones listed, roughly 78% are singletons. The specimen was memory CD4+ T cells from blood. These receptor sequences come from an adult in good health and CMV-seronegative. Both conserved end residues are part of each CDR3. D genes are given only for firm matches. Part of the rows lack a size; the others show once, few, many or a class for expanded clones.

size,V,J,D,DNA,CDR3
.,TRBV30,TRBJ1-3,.,TGTGCCTGGAGGGGAAACACCATATATTTT,CAWRGNTIYF
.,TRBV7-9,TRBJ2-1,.,TGTGCCAGCAGCTATGCAGACTACAATGAGCAGTTCTTC,CASSYADYNEQFF
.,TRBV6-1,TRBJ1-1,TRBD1,TGTGCCAGCAGTCTGGGACAGTCCAACACTGAAGCTTTCTTT,CASSLGQSNTEAFF
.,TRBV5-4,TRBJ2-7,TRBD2,TGTGCCAGCAGCTTGGGGGTTATGGGGCTAGCGGGCGGTGAGCAGTACTTC,CASSLGVMGLAGGEQYF
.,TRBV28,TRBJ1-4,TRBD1,TGTGCCAGCAACCTACAGGGGATGGGTGAAAAACTGTTTTTT,CASNLQGMGEKLFF
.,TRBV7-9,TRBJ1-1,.,TGTGCCAGCAGCCTTCGGGGAGGGCAGAACACTGAAGCTTTCTTT,CASSLRGGQNTEAFF
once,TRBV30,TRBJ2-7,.,TGTGCCTGGAGTGTCCAGGAAACAGGTTCCTACGAGCAGTACTTC,CAWSVQETGSYEQYF
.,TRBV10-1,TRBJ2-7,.,TGCGCCAGCAGTGGAGGGGGATCCTACGAGCAGTACTTC,CASSGGGSYEQYF
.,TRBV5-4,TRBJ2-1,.,TGTGCCAGCGGCCTAGCATCCTACAATGAGCAGTTCTTC,CASGLASYNEQFF
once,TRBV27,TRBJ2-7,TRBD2,TGTGCCAGCAGTTTAGGTGGTAGCGGGAGCCACGAGCAGTACTTC,CASSLGGSGSHEQYF
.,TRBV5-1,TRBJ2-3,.,TGCGCCAGCAGCCAAAGCACAGATACGCAGTATTTT,CASSQSTDTQYF
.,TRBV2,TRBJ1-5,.,TGTGCCAGCAGGGTGGGCGTCAATCAGCCCCAGCATTTT,CASRVGVNQPQHF
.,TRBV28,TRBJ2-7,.,TGTGCCAGCAGTTTGAAAGGCCCCGGGAGCTACGAGCAGTACTTC,CASSLKGPGSYEQYF
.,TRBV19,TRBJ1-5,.,TGTGCCAGTAGTATAGTGAATCAGCCCCAGCATTTT,CASSIVNQPQHF
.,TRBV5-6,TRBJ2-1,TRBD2,TGTGCCAGCAGCTTTGTAGCGGGGACCTACAATGAGCAGTTCTTC,CASSFVAGTYNEQFF
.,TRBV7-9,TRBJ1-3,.,TGTGCCAGCAGCTCCTCTCGGGGGAGGGCTGGAAACACCATATATTTT,CASSSSRGRAGNTIYF